This paragraph covers one TCR beta chain sequence. These data belong to a study of blood T cell repertoires in COVID-19. Overall study context: Nucleic acid was either cDNA or gDNA, and it came from T cells, B-cell-depleted T cells, or PBMCs.

The germline V gene encodes CDR1 SGHTA and CDR2 FQGNSA. V was trimmed by 4 bases and J by 5 bases, leaving 11 bases between them. The CDR3 consists of 13 residues. As processed by the authors: Using reference gene primer amplification, nucleated cell counts were estimated. Clones were sequenced by immunoSEQ multiplex PCR, and TCRdb holds only the in-frame ones, with some missing. V, J and clone size were drawn from that table, and D and trimming were deduced from the DNA. This sample yields more than 95,000 clones, of which 82% are seen a single time; roughly 18% belongs to the top ten. The rearrangement joins TRBV7-2 to TRBJ1-1; D unclear. Sequenced sample: peripheral blood. This TCR was sampled from a man aged 80 or over with acute or convalescent COVID-19. CDR3 nucleotide sequence: TGTGCCAGCAGCTATTTACGAGGGACTGAAGCTTTCTTT. Its translation: CASSYLRGTEAFF.